This record concerns one T cell receptor (beta chain) sequence. What it binds is not known. The CDR3 spans 15 residues. Germline assignment: CDR1 MNHNS and CDR2 SASEGT. V was shortened by 4 bases and J by 3 bases, with 15 bases between the two germline ends. This sample stems from a study of T cell clonotyping in hematopoietic cell transplantation. General study findings and limits: Graft donor and pretransplant recipient Inverse Simpson Index values predicted broader posttransplant TCR diversity. Few recipient clonotypes overlapped donors; over 95% were de novo at given depth. Without cell sorting, CD4 versus CD8 contributions remain unresolved. Pathologically expanded recipient clonotypes increased progressively from day 30 to day 180 as diversity fell.

Only in-frame clones appear in the TCRdb table, and some are missing; sequencing was by immunoSEQ multiplex PCR. The sample lists 15,000 to 25,000 clones, approximately 79% occurring once. This sequence was found in a man aged 60 to 69 in good health. Some clones in this sample may be carry-over from other donors' samples. The sample consisted of peripheral blood mononuclear cells. The chain recombines TRBV6-1 with TRBJ1-2; tentatively, D is TRBD1 (5 bases). CDR3 region: CASSASGSLHYGYTF. DNA of the CDR3: TGTGCCAGCAGTGCGTCAGGGTCGCTTCACTATGGCTACACCTTC.